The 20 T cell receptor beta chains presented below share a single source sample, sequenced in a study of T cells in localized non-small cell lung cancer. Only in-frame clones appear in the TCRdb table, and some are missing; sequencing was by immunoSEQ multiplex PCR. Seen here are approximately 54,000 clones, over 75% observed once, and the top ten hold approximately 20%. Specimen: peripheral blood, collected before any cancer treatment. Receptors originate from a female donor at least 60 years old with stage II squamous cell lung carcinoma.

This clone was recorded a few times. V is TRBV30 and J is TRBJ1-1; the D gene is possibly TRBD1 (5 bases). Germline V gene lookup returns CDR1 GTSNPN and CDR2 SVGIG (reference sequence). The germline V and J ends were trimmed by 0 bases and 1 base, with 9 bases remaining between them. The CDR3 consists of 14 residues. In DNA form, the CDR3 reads TGTGCCTGGAGTGTTGGGGCGGGGAACACTGAAGCTTTCTTT. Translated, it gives CAWSVGAGNTEAFF.

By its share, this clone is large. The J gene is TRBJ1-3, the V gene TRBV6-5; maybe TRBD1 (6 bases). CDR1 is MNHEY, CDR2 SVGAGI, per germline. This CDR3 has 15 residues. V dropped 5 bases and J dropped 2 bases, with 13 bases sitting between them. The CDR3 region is CASSIGGQTGNTIYF. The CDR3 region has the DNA TGTGCCAGCAGTATTGGGGGACAAACTGGAAACACCATATATTTT.

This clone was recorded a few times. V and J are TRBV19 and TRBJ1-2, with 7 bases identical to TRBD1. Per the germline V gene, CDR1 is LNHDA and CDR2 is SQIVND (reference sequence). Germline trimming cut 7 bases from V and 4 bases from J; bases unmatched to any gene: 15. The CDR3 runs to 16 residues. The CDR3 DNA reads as TGTGCCAGTAAGGCGTGGGGGACAGAGGCGGGCTATGGCTACACCTTC. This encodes CASKAWGTEAGYGYTF.

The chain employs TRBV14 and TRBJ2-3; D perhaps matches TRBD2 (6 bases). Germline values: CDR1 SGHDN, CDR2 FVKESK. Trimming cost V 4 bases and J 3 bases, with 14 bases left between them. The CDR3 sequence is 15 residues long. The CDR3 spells CASSPWGGVTDTQYF. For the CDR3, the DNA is TGTGCCAGCAGCCCCTGGGGCGGGGTGACAGATACGCAGTATTTT.

The CDR3 region has the DNA TGTGCCAGCAGTGATCAGTATAGGGGCGCTGAAGCTTTCTTT. Translating it yields CASSDQYRGAEAFF. The rearrangement uses TRBV2 and TRBJ1-1, with D possibly TRBD1 on 5 matching bases. The ends were cut back, 3 bases at V and 6 bases at J, with 14 bases in the middle. The CDR3 sequence is 14 residues long. The V gene's germline CDR1 is SNHLY and CDR2 FYNNEI.

The CDR3 sequence is CASSLGTTSTDTQYF. The CDR3 DNA sequence: TGCGCCAGCAGCCTAGGGACTACTAGCACAGATACGCAGTATTTT. This chain links TRBV5-1 with TRBJ2-3, with 7 bases identical to TRBD2. CDR3 length: 15 amino acids. Germline CDR1 is SGHRS and CDR2 is YFSETQ. With V trimmed by 4 bases and J by 0 bases, 5 bases remained unmatched.

In nucleotides, the CDR3 is TGTGCCAGCAGTTCCTACGAGCGGGGTAACTACAATGAGCAGTTCTTC. Amino acids: CASSSYERGNYNEQFF. The chain links TRBV28 to TRBJ2-1; 7 bases align to TRBD2. The junction had 9 bases not matched to a gene; V was cut back by 4 bases and J by 3 bases. CDR3 length equals 16 residues. The germline V gene has CDR1 MDHEN and CDR2 SYDVKM.

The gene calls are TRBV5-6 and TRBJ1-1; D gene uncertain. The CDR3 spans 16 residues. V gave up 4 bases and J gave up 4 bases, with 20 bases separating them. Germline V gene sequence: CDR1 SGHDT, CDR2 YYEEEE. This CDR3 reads CASSRGSSERSTEAFF. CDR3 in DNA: TGTGCCAGCAGCCGAGGCTCCTCAGAGAGGAGCACTGAAGCTTTCTTT.

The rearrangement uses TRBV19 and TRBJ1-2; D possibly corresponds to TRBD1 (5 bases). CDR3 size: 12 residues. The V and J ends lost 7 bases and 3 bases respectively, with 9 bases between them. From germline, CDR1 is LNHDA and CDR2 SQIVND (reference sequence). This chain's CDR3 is CASKGTYYGYTF. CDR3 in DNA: TGTGCCAGTAAGGGGACCTACTATGGCTACACCTTC.

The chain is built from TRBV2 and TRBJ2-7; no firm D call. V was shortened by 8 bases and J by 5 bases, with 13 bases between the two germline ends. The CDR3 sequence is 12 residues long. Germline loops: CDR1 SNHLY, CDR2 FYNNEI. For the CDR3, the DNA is TGTGCCAGCGGTCCCGAGCTCGACGAGCAGTACTTC. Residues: CASGPELDEQYF.

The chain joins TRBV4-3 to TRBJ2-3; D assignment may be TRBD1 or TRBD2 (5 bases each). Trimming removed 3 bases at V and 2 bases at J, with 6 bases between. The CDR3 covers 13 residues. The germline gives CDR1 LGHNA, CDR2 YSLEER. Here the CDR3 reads CASSQGTTDTQYF. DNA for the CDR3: TGCGCCAGCAGCCAGGGGACCACAGATACGCAGTATTTT.

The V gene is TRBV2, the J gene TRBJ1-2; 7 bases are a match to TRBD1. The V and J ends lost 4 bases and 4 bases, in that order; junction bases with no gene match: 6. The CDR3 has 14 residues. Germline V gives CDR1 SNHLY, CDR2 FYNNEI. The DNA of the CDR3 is TGTGCCAGCAGTGGGCTAGGGGGCCCCTATGGCTACACCTTC. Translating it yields CASSGLGGPYGYTF.

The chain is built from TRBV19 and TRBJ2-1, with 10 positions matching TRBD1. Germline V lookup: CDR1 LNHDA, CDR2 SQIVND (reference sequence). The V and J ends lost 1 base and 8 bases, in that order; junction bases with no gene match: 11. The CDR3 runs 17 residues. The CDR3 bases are TGTGCCAGTAGTATAGGGAATCCGGGACAGGGGATGGATGAGCAGTTCTTC. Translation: CASSIGNPGQGMDEQFF.

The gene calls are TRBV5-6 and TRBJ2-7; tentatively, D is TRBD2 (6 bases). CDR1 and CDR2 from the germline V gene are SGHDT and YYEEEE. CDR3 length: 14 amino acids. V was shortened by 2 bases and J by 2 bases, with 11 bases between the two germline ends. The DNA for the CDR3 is TGTGCCAGCAGCTTTCGTCCGGGGGCCTACGAGCAGTACTTC. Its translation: CASSFRPGAYEQYF.

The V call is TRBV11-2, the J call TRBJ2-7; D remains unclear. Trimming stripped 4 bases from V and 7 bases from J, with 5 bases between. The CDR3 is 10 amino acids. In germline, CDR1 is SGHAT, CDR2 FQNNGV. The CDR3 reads CASSWDEQYF. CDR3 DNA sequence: TGTGCCAGCAGCTGGGATGAGCAGTACTTC.

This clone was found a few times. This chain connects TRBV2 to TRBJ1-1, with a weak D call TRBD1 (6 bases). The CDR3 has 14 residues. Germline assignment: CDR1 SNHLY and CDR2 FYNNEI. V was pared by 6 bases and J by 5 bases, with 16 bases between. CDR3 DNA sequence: TGTGCCAGCAGCCGAGAGATAGGGGGGACTGAAGCTTTCTTT. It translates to CASSREIGGTEAFF.

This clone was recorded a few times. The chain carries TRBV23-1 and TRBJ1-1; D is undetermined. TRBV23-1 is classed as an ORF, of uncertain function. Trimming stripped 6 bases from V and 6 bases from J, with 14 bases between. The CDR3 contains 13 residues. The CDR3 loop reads CASRGVRVPEAFF. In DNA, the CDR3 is TGCGCCAGCAGGGGAGTAAGGGTCCCTGAAGCTTTCTTT.

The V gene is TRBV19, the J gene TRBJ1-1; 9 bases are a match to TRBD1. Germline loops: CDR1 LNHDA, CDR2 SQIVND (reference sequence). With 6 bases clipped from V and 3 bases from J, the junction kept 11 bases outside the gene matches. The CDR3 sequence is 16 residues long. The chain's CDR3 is CASRPGQGAGDTEAFF. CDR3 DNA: TGTGCCAGTAGGCCGGGACAGGGCGCCGGTGACACTGAAGCTTTCTTT.

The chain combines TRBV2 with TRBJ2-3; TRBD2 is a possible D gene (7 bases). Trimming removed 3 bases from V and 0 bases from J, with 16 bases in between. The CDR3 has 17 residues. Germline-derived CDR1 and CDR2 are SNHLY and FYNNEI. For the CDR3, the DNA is TGTGCCAGCAGTGATCTGGGGAGGGGGGGGAGCACAGATACGCAGTATTTT. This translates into CASSDLGRGGSTDTQYF.

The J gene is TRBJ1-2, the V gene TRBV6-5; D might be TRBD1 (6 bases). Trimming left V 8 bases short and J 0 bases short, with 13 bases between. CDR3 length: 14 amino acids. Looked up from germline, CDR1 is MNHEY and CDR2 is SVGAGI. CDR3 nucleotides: TGTGCCAGCCACCAGGGGAATACTAACTATGGCTACACCTTC. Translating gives CASHQGNTNYGYTF.